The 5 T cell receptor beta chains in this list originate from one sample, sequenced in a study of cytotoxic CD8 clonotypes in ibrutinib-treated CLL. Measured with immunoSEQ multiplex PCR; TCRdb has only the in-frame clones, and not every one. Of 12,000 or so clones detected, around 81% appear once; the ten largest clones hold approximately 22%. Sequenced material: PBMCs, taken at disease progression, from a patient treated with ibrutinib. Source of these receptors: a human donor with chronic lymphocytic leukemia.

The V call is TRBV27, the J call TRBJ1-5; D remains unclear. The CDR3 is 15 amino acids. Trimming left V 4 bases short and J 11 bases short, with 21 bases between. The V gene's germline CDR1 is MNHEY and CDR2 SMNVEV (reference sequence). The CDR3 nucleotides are TGTGCCAGCAGTTCGTCAAGGGCACAATCAGCGGCCCAGCATTTT. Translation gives CASSSSRAQSAAQHF.

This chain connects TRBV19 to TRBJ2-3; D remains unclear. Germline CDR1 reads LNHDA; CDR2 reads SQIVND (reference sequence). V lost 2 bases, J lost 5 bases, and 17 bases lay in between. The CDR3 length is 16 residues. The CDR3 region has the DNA TGTGCCAGTAGTATAAGAGACCTTCCTCTCATAGATACGCAGTATTTT. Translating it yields CASSIRDLPLIDTQYF.

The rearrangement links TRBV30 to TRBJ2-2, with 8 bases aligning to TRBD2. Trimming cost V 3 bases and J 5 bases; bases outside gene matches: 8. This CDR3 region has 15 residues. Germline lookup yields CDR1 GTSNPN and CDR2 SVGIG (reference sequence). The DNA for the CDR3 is TGTGCCTGGAGACCTCGGACTAGCAGGACCGGGGAGCTGTTTTTT. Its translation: CAWRPRTSRTGELFF.

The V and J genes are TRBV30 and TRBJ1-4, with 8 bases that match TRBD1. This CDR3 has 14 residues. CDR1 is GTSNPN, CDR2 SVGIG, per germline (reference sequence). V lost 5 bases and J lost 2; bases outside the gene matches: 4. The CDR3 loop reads CAWAGGRTNEKLFF. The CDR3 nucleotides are TGTGCCTGGGCAGGGGGCAGGACTAATGAAAAACTGTTTTTT.

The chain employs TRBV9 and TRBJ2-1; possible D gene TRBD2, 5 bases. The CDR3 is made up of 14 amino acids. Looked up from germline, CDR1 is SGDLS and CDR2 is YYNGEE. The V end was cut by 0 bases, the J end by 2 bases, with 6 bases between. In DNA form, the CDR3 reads TGTGCCAGCAGCGTAGGAGGGCCCTACAATGAGCAGTTCTTC. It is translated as CASSVGGPYNEQFF.